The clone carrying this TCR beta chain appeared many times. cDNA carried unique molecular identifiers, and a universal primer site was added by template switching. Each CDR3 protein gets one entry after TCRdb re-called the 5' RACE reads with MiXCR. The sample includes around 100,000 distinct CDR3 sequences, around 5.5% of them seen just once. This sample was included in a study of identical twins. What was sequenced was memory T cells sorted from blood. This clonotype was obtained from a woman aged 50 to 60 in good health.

In DNA, the CDR3 is TGTGCCAGCAGCTTAGCGGGACTAGCGGGAGGCAATGAGCAGTTCTTC. Translating it yields CASSLAGLAGGNEQFF. The chain carries TRBV11-3 and TRBJ2-1; 15 bases are a match to TRBD2. Germline CDR1 reads SGHNT; CDR2 reads YENEEA. V shed 1 base, J shed 6 bases, and the junction held 1 base outside the gene matches. The CDR3 covers 16 residues.